The TCR beta chain described here comes from a study of HIV-infected patients and healthy controls. No cell fractionation was done, so the repertoire covers all unsorted peripheral blood T cells. Trimming at V came to 3 bases and at J to 6 bases, leaving 5 bases not matched to a gene. Germline V gene sequence: CDR1 KGHSH, CDR2 LQKENI. The CDR3 extends over 15 amino acids. About 480 ng RNA was reverse transcribed with alpha and beta constant-region primers. Separate chain-specific third strand synthesis with multiplexing indices produced the alpha and beta libraries. TCRdb recomputed calls from the 5' RACE reads with MiXCR, one row per CDR3 protein. The table shows roughly 20,000 distinct CDR3 sequences, with about 12% occurring only once. The sample holds many counts of this clonotype.

Sequenced: blood. The V call is TRBV18, the J call TRBJ1-6, with 7 bases fitting TRBD1. This receptor was taken from an adult in good health. The CDR3 sequence is CASSPGQATNSPLHF. The CDR3 region has the DNA TGTGCCAGCTCACCCGGACAGGCGACTAATTCACCCCTCCACTTT. The variable domain in full, completed from reference TRBV18 and TRBJ1-6, reads NAGVMQNPRHLVRRRGQEARLRCSPMKGHSHVYWYRQLPEEGLKFMVYLQKENIIDESGMPKERFSAEFPKEGPSILRIQQVVRGDSAAYFCASSPGQATNSPLHFGNGTRLTVT.